Below, one T cell receptor beta chain is given with its context. Its target is unknown. The source of the sample is a study of cytomegalovirus exposure and HLA in healthy donors. General study findings and limits: TCR beta sequences numbering about 17,000 were associated with HLA alleles at 0.05 false discovery rate in a later analysis.

With 9 bases clipped from V and 10 bases from J, the junction kept 10 bases outside the gene matches. CDR3 length: 14 amino acids. Germline values: CDR1 SNHLY, CDR2 FYNNEI. 13 Jbeta primers and 60 Vbeta primers were used for the PCR. The assay was immunoSEQ multiplex PCR, and TCRdb's table has in-frame clones only and misses some. Of 170,000 or so clones listed, roughly 73% are singletons. The TCR sequence derives from a woman in her 30s in good health and CMV-seronegative. This rearrangement joins TRBV2 to TRBJ1-6, with TRBD1 identical over 9 bases. The material sequenced was PBMCs. CDR3 nucleotide sequence: TGTGCCAGGATGGGACAGGGAACGGGGTCACCCCTCCACTTT. Its protein is CARMGQGTGSPLHF.